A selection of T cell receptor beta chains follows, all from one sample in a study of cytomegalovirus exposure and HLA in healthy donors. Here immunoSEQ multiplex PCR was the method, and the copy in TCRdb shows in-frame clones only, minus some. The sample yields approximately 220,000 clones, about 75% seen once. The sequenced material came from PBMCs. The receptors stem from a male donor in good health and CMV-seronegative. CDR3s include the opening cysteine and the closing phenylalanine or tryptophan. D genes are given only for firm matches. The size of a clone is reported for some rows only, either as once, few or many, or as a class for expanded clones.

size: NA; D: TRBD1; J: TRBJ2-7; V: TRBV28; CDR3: CASSSSSGTASYEQYF; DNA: TGTGCCAGCAGTTCCTCTTCTGGGACAGCCTCCTACGAGCAGTACTTC
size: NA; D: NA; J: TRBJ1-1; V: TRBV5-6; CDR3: CASSSYYTEAFF; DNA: TGTGCCAGCAGCTCCTACTACACTGAAGCTTTCTTT
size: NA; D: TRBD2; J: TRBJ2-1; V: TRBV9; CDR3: CASSVVLAGTHNEQFF; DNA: TGTGCCAGCAGCGTAGTGCTAGCGGGGACTCACAATGAGCAGTTCTTC
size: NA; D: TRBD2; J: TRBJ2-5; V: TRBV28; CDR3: CASSHRKSGVGTQYF; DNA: TGTGCCAGCAGTCACAGGAAAAGCGGGGTAGGAACCCAGTACTTC
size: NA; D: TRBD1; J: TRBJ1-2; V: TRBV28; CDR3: CATSPGQVINYGYTF; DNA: TGTGCCACTTCCCCGGGACAGGTTATTAACTATGGCTACACCTTC
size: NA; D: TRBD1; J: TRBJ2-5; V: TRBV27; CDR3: CASSWSATGVRETQYF; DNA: TGTGCCAGCAGTTGGTCCGCGACAGGGGTGCGAGAGACCCAGTACTTC
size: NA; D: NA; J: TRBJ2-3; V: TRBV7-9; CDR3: CASSFGEYSTDTQYF; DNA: TGTGCCAGCAGCTTCGGGGAGTATAGCACAGATACGCAGTATTTT
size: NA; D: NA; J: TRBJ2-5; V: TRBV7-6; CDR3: CASSLISGSWQETQYF; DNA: TGTGCCAGCAGCCTAATATCGGGGTCGTGGCAAGAGACCCAGTACTTC
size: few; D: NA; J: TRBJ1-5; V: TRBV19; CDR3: CASTSGDFGNQPQHF; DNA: TGTGCCAGTACCTCGGGGGATTTTGGCAATCAGCCCCAGCATTTT
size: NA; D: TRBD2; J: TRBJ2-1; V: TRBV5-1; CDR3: CASSPSGPYNEQFF; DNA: TGCGCCAGCAGCCCTAGCGGGCCCTACAATGAGCAGTTCTTC
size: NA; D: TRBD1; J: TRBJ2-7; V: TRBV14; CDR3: CASSRGQGPSYEQYF; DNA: TGTGCCAGCAGCCGAGGACAGGGTCCCTCCTACGAGCAGTACTTC
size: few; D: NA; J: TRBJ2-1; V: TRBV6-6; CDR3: CASSYSAGDNEQFF; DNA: TGTGCCAGCAGTTACTCGGCAGGGGACAATGAGCAGTTCTTC
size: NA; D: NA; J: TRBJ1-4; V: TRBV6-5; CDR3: CASSPRGGVEKLFF; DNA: TGTGCCAGCAGTCCACGGGGCGGGGTGGAAAAACTGTTTTTT
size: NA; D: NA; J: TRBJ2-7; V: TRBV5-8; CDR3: CASSLMGRRSYEQYF; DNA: TGTGCCAGCAGCTTGATGGGGCGCCGCTCCTACGAGCAGTACTTC
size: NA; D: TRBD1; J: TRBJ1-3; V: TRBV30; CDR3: CAWSVPTGGVWKPRNTIYF; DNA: TGTGCCTGGAGTGTACCGACAGGGGGCGTGTGGAAACCTCGAAACACCATATATTTT
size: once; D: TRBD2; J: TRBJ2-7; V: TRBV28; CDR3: CASSPRLAVREEQYF; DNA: TGTGCCAGCAGCCCGAGACTAGCGGTCCGGGAGGAGCAGTACTTC
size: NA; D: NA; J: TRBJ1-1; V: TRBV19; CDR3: CASSIGQLGNTEAFF; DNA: TGTGCCAGTAGTATAGGACAGCTGGGGAACACTGAAGCTTTCTTT
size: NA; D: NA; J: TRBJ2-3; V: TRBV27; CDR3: CASSLPRIPDTQYF; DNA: TGTGCCAGCAGTTTACCCCGTATCCCAGATACGCAGTATTTT
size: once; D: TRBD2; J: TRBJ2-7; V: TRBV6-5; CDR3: CASSYSRLAPTYEQYF; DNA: TGTGCCAGCAGTTACTCGAGACTAGCGCCAACCTACGAGCAGTACTTC
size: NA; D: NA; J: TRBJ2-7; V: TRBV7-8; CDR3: CASAVSRVDEQYF; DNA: TGTGCCAGTGCGGTGTCCAGGGTAGACGAGCAGTACTTC
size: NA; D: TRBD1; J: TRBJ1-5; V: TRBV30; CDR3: CACSTGLHQPQHF; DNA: TGTGCCTGTTCGACAGGGCTCCATCAGCCCCAGCATTTT
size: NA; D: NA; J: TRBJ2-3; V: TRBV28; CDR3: CASRLAGPSTDTQYF; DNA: TGTGCCAGCAGACTAGCTGGACCTAGCACAGATACGCAGTATTTT
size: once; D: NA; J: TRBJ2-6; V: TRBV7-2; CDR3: CASSSSGFGANVLTF; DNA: TGTGCCAGCAGCTCCAGCGGGTTTGGGGCCAACGTCCTGACTTTC
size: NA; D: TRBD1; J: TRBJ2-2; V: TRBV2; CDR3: CASSGTGMNTGELFF; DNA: TGTGCCAGCAGCGGGACAGGGATGAACACCGGGGAGCTGTTTTTT
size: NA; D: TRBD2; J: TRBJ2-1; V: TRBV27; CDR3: CASTPLAVEGNEQFF; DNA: TGTGCCAGCACTCCCCTAGCGGTCGAAGGCAATGAGCAGTTCTTC
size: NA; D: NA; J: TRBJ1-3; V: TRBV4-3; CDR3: CASSQEKENSGNTIYF; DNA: TGCGCCAGCAGCCAAGAAAAGGAGAACTCTGGAAACACCATATATTTT
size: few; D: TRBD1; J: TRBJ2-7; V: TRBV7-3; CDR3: CASSLNRGEIYEQYF; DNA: TGTGCCAGCAGCTTAAACAGGGGTGAGATCTACGAGCAGTACTTC
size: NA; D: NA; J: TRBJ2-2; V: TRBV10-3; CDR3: CAIGRGESYTGELFF; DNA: TGTGCCATCGGCAGGGGGGAAAGTTACACCGGGGAGCTGTTTTTT
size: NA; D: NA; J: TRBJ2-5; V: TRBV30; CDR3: CAWSRGTLQETQYF; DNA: TGTGCCTGGAGTCGCGGGACCCTCCAAGAGACCCAGTACTTC
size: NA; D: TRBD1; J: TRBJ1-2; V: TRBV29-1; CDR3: CSVTGDSRVNGYTF; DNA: TGCAGCGTCACCGGGGACAGTCGGGTCAATGGCTACACCTTC
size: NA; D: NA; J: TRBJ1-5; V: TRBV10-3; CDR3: CAISESVGGSNQPQHF; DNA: TGTGCCATCAGTGAGTCTGTAGGGGGTAGTAATCAGCCCCAGCATTTT
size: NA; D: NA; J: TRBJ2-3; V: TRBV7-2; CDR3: CASSSGAQYF; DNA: TGTGCCAGCAGCTCGGGGGCGCAGTATTTT
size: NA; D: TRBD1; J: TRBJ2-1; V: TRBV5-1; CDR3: CASRHRTGQSSYNEQFF; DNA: TGCGCCAGCAGACACAGGACAGGCCAGAGCTCCTACAATGAGCAGTTCTTC
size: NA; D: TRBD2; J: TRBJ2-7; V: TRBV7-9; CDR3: CASSYLSGGAYEQYF; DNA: TGTGCCAGCAGCTACCTTAGCGGGGGGGCCTACGAGCAGTACTTC
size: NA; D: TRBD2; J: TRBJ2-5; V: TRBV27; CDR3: CASRRLAGGLREETQYF; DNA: TGTGCCAGCAGAAGACTAGCGGGGGGGCTAAGGGAAGAGACCCAGTACTTC
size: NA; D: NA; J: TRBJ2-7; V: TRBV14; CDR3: CASSPEDSVYEQYF; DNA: TGTGCCAGCAGTCCCGAGGACAGTGTTTACGAGCAGTACTTC
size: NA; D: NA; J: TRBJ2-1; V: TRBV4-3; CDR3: CASSQDGAEQRPSYNEQFF; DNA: TGCGCCAGCAGCCAAGATGGGGCGGAGCAGAGACCCTCCTACAATGAGCAGTTCTTC
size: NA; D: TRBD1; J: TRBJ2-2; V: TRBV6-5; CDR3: CASRTTGVASMFF; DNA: TGTGCCAGCAGAACAACAGGGGTGGCTTCGATGTTTTTT
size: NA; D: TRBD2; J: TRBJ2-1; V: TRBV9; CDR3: CASSVNSGILRGEQFF; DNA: TGTGCCAGCAGCGTAAATAGCGGGATACTTCGGGGAGAGCAGTTCTTC
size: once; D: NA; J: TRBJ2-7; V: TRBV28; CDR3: CASSFTYEQYF; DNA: TGTGCCAGCAGTTTTACCTACGAGCAGTACTTC
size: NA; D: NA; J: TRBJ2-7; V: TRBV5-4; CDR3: CASSPEVAYEQYF; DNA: TGTGCCAGCTCGCCGGAGGTTGCTTACGAGCAGTACTTC
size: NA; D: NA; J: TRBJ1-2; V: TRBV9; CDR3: CASSPSKDTEFLNYGYTF; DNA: TGTGCCAGCAGCCCGAGCAAGGACACCGAATTCCTTAACTATGGCTACACCTTC